The clone carrying this TCR delta chain was seen a single time. Its cognate antigen is unknown. This sample stems from a study of Vδ1+ human thymocytes. This CDR3 comprises 21 residues. The germline V gene has CDR1 TSWWSYY and CDR2 QGS. The ends lost 1 base at V and 0 bases at J; junction bases unmatched: 17. Study findings and constraints: Thymic TRG and TRD repertoires appeared highly polyclonal. Unexpected Vdelta2 sequences could cause misinterpretation of bulk repertoire data. TRD repertoires were essentially private, unlike widely shared TRG clonotypes. Unlike peripheral blood Vdelta1+ controls, thymic delta-chain sequences included approximately 21% Vdelta2 and few Vdelta3.

The template was reverse-transcribed extracted RNA. Multiplex PCR used pooled V-gene forward primers and a constant-region reverse primer to amplify CDR3s. With CATT, TCRdb re-called clones from the multiplex PCR reads. The sample has 50,000 to 75,000 delta-chain clones; less than 15% are singletons. Thymocytes were sorted as CD3+ TCRVdelta1+ TCRVdelta2- after alphabeta T cell depletion. The sample comprised Vdelta1+ gamma-delta thymocytes from the thymus. Subset here: FACS-sorted CD3+ TCRalphabeta- TCRVdelta1+ TCRVdelta2- thymocytes. The receptor was isolated from a girl under three years old who had congenital heart surgery. The V and J genes are TRDV1 and TRDJ1; 10 nucleotides line up with TRDD3. CDR3 loop: CALGERSHPLRTGGYTDKLIF. CDR3 nucleotides: TGTGCTCTTGGGGAACGCTCCCACCCCCTTCGTACTGGGGGATACACCGATAAACTCATCTTT.